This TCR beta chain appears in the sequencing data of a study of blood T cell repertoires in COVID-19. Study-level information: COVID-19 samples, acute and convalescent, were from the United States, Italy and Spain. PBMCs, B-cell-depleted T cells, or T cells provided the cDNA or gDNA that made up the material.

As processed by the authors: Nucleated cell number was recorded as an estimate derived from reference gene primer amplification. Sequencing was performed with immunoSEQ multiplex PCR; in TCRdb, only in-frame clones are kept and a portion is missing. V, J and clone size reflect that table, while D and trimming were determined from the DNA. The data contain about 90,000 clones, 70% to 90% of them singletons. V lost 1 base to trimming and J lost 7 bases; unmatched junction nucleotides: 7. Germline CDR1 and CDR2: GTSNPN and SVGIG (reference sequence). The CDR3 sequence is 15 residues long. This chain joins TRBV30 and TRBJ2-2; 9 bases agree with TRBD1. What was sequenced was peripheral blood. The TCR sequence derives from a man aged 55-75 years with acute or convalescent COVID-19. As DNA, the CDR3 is TGTGCCTGGAGTGAGGAGGACAGGGGCGGCGGGGAGCTGTTTTTT. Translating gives CAWSEEDRGGGELFF.